This T cell receptor (beta chain) comes out of a study of T cell responses to AZD1222 COVID-19 vaccine. Only in-frame clones appear in the TCRdb table, and some are missing; sequencing was by immunoSEQ multiplex PCR. This table has some 130,000 clones, roughly 90% appearing once. CDR3 length: 16 amino acids. The germline V gene encodes CDR1 LNHDA and CDR2 SQIVND (reference sequence). V lost 5 bases, J lost 4 bases, and 9 bases stayed unmatched. This clone is a singleton in its sample. The chain uses TRBV19 and TRBJ2-7; 12 positions agree with TRBD2. Sample: peripheral blood, taken on day 0 of AZD1222 vaccination. The source is an adult in good health. CDR3 amino acids: CASSLQTSGSTYEQYF. CDR3 coding DNA: TGTGCCAGTAGTCTACAGACTAGCGGGAGTACGTACGAGCAGTACTTC.